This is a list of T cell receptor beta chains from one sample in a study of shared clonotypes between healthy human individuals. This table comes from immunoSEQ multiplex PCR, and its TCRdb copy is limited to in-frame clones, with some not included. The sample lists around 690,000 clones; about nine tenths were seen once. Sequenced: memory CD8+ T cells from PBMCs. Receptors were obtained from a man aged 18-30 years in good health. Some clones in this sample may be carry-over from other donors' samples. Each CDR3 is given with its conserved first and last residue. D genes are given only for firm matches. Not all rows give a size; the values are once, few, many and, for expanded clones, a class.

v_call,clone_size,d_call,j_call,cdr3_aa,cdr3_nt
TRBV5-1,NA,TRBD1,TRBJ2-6,CASSPTGGGANVLTF,TGCGCCAGCAGCCCGACAGGGGGAGGGGCCAACGTCCTGACTTTC
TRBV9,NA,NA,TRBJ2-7,CASSAGRLGYEQYF,TGTGCCAGCAGCGCCGGTCGACTAGGGTACGAGCAGTACTTC
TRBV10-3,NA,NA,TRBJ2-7,CAISLTGVISYEQYF,TGTGCCATCAGTTTGACAGGCGTGATCTCCTACGAGCAGTACTTC
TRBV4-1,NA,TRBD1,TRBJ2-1,CASSPGQGTYNEQFF,TGCGCCAGCAGCCCGGGACAGGGTACCTACAATGAGCAGTTCTTC
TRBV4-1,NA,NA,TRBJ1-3,CASSPISISGNTIYF,TGCGCCAGCAGCCCGATTTCCATCTCTGGAAACACCATATATTTT
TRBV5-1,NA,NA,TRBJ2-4,CASSLVPGGLAKNIQYF,TGCGCCAGCAGCTTGGTTCCGGGTGGTCTGGCCAAAAACATTCAGTACTTC
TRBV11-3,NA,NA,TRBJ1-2,CASSLIPLFASGYTF,TGTGCCAGCAGCTTAATACCTCTGTTTGCGTCAGGCTACACCTTC
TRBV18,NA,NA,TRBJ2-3,CASSPARASTDTQYF,TGTGCCAGCTCACCTGCCAGAGCTAGCACAGATACGCAGTATTTT
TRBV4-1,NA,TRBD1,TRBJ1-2,CASSLRQGEGYTF,TGCGCCAGCAGCCTACGACAGGGGGAAGGCTACACCTTC
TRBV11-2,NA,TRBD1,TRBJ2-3,CASSLLRETGVTDTQYF,TGTGCCAGCAGCTTATTAAGGGAGACAGGGGTGACAGATACGCAGTATTTT
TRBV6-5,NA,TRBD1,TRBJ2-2,CASSWWDRDGGELFF,TGTGCCAGCAGTTGGTGGGACAGGGACGGCGGGGAGCTGTTTTTT
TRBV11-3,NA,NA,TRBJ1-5,CASSRTSNQPQHF,TGTGCCAGCAGCCGAACTAGCAATCAGCCCCAGCATTTT
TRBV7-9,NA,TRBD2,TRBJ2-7,CASSPPGGRAFYEQYF,TGTGCCAGCAGCCCCCCCGGCGGGAGGGCTTTCTACGAGCAGTACTTC
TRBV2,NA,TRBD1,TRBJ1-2,CASSSPGTGTIGYTF,TGTGCCAGCAGTTCCCCCGGGACAGGGACGATTGGCTACACCTTC
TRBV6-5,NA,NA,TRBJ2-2,CASREGGELFF,TGTGCCAGCAGGGAGGGCGGGGAGCTGTTTTTT
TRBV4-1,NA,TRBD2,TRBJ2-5,CASSQELKREQETQYF,TGCGCCAGCAGCCAAGAGTTGAAGCGGGAACAAGAGACCCAGTACTTC
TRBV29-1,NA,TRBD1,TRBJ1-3,CSVDDTGGSGNTIYF,TGCAGCGTTGACGACACAGGGGGCTCTGGAAACACCATATATTTT
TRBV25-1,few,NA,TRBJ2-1,CASSEGWSFEQFF,TGTGCCAGCAGTGAAGGTTGGAGTTTTGAGCAGTTCTTC
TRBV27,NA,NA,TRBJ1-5,CASSSQGGTQQPQHF,TGTGCCAGCAGTTCCCAAGGAGGAACCCAACAGCCCCAGCATTTT
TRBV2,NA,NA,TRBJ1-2,CASSVIFAERTNYGYTF,TGTGCCAGCAGTGTTATATTTGCAGAGCGCACTAACTATGGCTACACCTTC
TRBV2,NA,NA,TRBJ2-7,CASSEASNEQYF,TGTGCCAGCAGCGAGGCAAGCAACGAGCAGTACTTC
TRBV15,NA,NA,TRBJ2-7,CATSRGGVGEQYF,TGTGCCACCAGCAGAGGGGGGGTCGGCGAGCAGTACTTC
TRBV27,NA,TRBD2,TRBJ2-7,CASINRGELGYEQYF,TGTGCCAGCATCAACCGGGGGGAGTTAGGCTACGAGCAGTACTTC
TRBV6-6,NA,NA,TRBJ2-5,CASTTARYQETQYF,TGTGCCAGCACCACAGCTAGGTACCAAGAGACCCAGTACTTC
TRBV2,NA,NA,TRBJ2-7,CASSVWAGVTYEQYF,TGTGCCAGCAGTGTCTGGGCAGGGGTAACCTACGAGCAGTACTTC
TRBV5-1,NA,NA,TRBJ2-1,CASSGGAPWQFF,TGCGCCAGCAGCGGGGGGGCGCCTTGGCAGTTCTTC
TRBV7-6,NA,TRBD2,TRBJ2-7,CASSLTSGRAHEQYF,TGTGCCAGCAGCTTAACTAGCGGGAGGGCCCACGAGCAGTACTTC
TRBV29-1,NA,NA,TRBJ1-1,CSVEAGPMNTEAFF,TGCAGCGTTGAAGCGGGACCGATGAACACTGAAGCTTTCTTT
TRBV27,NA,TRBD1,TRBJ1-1,CASKGGTGVVGTEAFF,TGTGCCAGCAAGGGAGGGACAGGGGTTGTGGGCACTGAAGCTTTCTTT
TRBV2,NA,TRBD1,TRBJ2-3,CASSEAPTGGDTQYF,TGTGCCAGCAGTGAAGCGCCGACAGGGGGAGATACGCAGTATTTT
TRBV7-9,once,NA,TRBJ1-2,CASSLRVGRENYGYTF,TGTGCCAGCAGCTTAAGGGTTGGGAGGGAAAACTATGGCTACACCTTC
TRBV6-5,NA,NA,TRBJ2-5,CASRSWETQYF,TGTGCCAGCAGATCCTGGGAGACCCAGTACTTC
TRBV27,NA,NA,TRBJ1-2,CASSTGGAAVYGYTF,TGTGCCAGCAGCACCGGGGGCGCGGCTGTCTATGGCTACACCTTC
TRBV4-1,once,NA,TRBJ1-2,CASSQDRGGRENGYTF,TGCGCCAGCAGCCAAGACCGAGGGGGGCGCGAGAATGGCTACACCTTC
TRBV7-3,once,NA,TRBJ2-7,CASSFAGAGYEQYF,TGTGCCAGCAGCTTTGCAGGGGCGGGCTACGAGCAGTACTTC
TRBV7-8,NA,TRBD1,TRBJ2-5,CASSLGDREQYF,TGTGCCAGCAGCTTAGGGGACAGGGAGCAGTACTTC
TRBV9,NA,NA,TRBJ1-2,CASSVGEGDYGYTF,TGTGCCAGCAGCGTAGGGGAAGGGGACTATGGCTACACCTTC
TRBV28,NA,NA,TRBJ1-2,CASRKRGSDGYTF,TGTGCCAGCCGGAAGCGGGGTTCAGATGGCTACACCTTC
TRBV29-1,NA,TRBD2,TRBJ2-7,CSVVGREGSYEQYF,TGCAGCGTTGTGGGCCGGGAGGGATCCTACGAGCAGTACTTC
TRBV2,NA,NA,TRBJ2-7,CATAGVGTYEQYF,TGTGCCACCGCCGGGGTTGGGACCTACGAGCAGTACTTC
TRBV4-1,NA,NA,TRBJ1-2,CASSQGTGTNYGYTF,TGCGCCAGCAGCCAAGGAACGGGAACTAACTATGGCTACACCTTC
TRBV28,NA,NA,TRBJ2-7,CASRALSGIYEQYF,TGTGCCAGCAGGGCCCTTAGCGGTATCTACGAGCAGTACTTC
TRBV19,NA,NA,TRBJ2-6,CASTIRVGANVLTF,TGTGCCAGTACTATAAGGGTCGGGGCCAACGTCCTGACTTTC
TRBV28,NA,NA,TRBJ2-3,CASMWADTQYF,TGTGCCAGCATGTGGGCTGATACGCAGTATTTT